This T cell receptor beta chain was identified in a study of cytomegalovirus exposure and HLA in healthy donors (dated by TCRdb to 2016 to 2017). As for the study more broadly: According to an earlier analysis of several hundred of the donors, about 179 million T cells yielded roughly 100 million unique TCR beta sequences and 276 Gb of sequence data. The number of typed donors differed by locus: about 620-630 for A, B, C, DRB1 and DQB1; about 520 for DQA1; over 600 for DPA1; and 400 to 480 for DPB1. All discovery cohort repertoires had been generated using a single sequencing platform. Donor age, sex, ethnicity and CMV serostatus were collected together with the repertoire data. The study aimed to test whether signatures of past pathogen exposure could be identified by cataloging public T cell receptors. A later genetic analysis took genome-wide SNP genotypes for about 55% of the 666 donors and used that subset as a discovery cohort. Rather than drawing on any new phenotypic data, the later analysis identified candidate immune exposures from TCR beta sequences and the way those sequences occurred across donors. To predict cytomegalovirus infection status, the study brought together high-throughput TCR immunosequencing, statistical association of individual TCRs with disease status, and machine learning. Around 320 gigabases of sequencing data and around 87 million unique TCR sequences were included in an early release covering about 700 HLA-typed donors. To study patterns of TCR occurrence, a later analysis re-analyzed previously published TCR beta repertoires from under 750 donors and added high-resolution HLA genotyping. An earlier analysis of several hundred of the donors used high-throughput TCR beta sequencing to judge whether each TCR beta V gene segment behaved as functional or pseudogenic. HLA typing included class I and class II loci at four-digit resolution. Along with the approximately 700-subject first cohort, a separate validation cohort of over a hundred different subjects was used. The T cell repertoires of 700 or so subjects were profiled by immunosequencing and related to cytomegalovirus serostatus. About five DR-DQ haplotypes were treated as single units for association and clustering because of strong linkage in the cohort. Of the roughly 430 genotyped donors, approximately 80% fell in the genetic ancestry cluster associated with self-reported Caucasian donors. Among some 410 genotyped donors of the cohort, an average of around 220,000 unique TCR beta nucleotide sequences was sequenced per donor, of which about 18% were non-productive. Study-wide findings and limitations: Strong co-occurrence of HLA alleles, especially DR and DQ, made assigning TCR associations to individual alleles difficult. Linkage disequilibrium might explain the correlated functional status among segregating V segments, but an unknown experimental factor could not be excluded. According to the authors, the approach could potentially be generalized to other disease states and immunological phenotypes. Several of the top co-occurrence clusters appeared to be linked to parvovirus B19, influenza, CMV and Epstein-Barr virus, according to a later analysis. The study listed 150 to 200 TCR beta chains as associated with cytomegalovirus. In vitro tests confirmed that a few of the cytomegalovirus-associated TCR beta chains recognize cytomegalovirus antigens. At a false discovery rate of 0.05, a later analysis linked fewer than 20,000 TCR beta sequences to specific HLA alleles. In a later analysis, TCR association rates were found to vary across HLA loci, with the most associated TCRs seen for DRB1 alleles and the fewest for HLA-C alleles. A further reported finding was that TCR beta sequences accurately predicted the HLA-A and HLA-B alleles for most subjects in the first cohort. Roughly uniform sequencing depth across donors was assumed in presence/absence analyses, although this assumption may not hold. CMV serostatus was the only immune exposure information available for the cohort. A cluster of highly shared sequence variants was judged likely to be a technical artifact of the sequencing pipeline. Roughly 17 rarely observed V segments, including chromosome 9 orphons, were excluded from the earlier analysis of some 590 of the donors because counts were too low. An association between a missense DCLRE1C variant and V-gene and J-gene trimming of TCR beta chains was found in a later genetic analysis and replicated in an independent cohort. In a later analysis, most CMV-associated TCR beta chains were found to appear HLA-restricted, with HLA associations seemingly driven largely by CMV exposure. A later analysis found that HLA-associated TCR beta chains were more clonally expanded and had lower generation probabilities than equally common non-associated chains. Because the 87-base-pair reads could not distinguish some IMGT-functional V segments, including TRBV6-2 and TRBV6-3, those segments were excluded. In this cohort, only TCR beta chains were sequenced, and detectable features were limited by the absence of alpha or paired-chain data. The classifier was reported to diagnose cytomegalovirus status with high specificity and sensitivity in both the original cohort and the validation cohort. A later genetic analysis reported fewer N-insertions in productive TCRs among donors in an Asian-associated ancestry cluster than the 666-donor mean. While some public TCRs were present in many individuals, most TCR sequences turned up only very rarely across donors. In an earlier analysis of 587 of the donors, most TCR beta V segments appeared in productive rearrangements about 87% or about 30% of the time, broadly matching IMGT annotations. Because HLA typing was unavailable for some donors at each locus, only the typed subset was used in association tests.

Libraries were prepared through the immunoSEQ multiplex PCR assay. For the multiplex PCR, a mixture combining 60 forward primers for TCR Vbeta segments and 13 reverse primers for TCR Jbeta segments was used. The CDR3 region of rearranged TCR beta genes was amplified from genomic DNA with a multiplex PCR assay. The amplified TCR beta libraries were sequenced on the Illumina HiSeq System as 87-base-pair reads. The paper's data handling went like this. In a later analysis, tens of millions of unique TCR beta chains were counted across the 500 to 850 repertoires, and some 10 million of these chains were shared by at least two donors. A nearest-neighbor algorithm error-corrected the raw reads and collapsed the reads into unique sequences, merging closely related sequences to remove PCR and sequencing errors. Alignment of CDR3 sequences to IMGT reference sequences was used to assign V, D and J gene segments. For a sequence to be retained, a match of at least six nucleotides was required to both a V gene segment and a J gene segment. A rearrangement was called productive if the CDR3 had no stop codons and remained in frame with V and J, and every other rearrangement was called non-productive. CDR3 was defined according to IMGT convention as the region running from the second conserved V-encoded cysteine to the conserved J-encoded phenylalanine. The earlier analysis of 587 of the donors excluded sequences that lacked an unambiguous match to a single V gene segment. An earlier analysis of about 590 of the donors classified V segments as functional when productive rearrangements were above 56.7% and as segregating when the standard deviation between donors was above 5%. A statistical classification framework was developed to diagnose cytomegalovirus status using the catalog of TCR beta chain sequences. In a later analysis, V and J genes were assigned by comparing TCR nucleotide sequences against IMGT/GENE-DB human TR gene sequences. Using the TCRdist pipeline, a later analysis assigned CDR3 sequences along with most-parsimonious VDJ recombination scenarios. In a later analysis, each TCR beta chain was defined by its CDR3 amino acid sequence together with its V-gene family, and reads lacking a unique V-gene family were excluded. A later analysis removed nearly 600 highly shared, low-generation-probability nucleotide sequences to deal with suspected cross-contamination and a sequencing artifact. A later analysis calculated a clonal expansion index for each public chain from normalized within-repertoire ranks of inferred template counts. In a later analysis, generation probabilities were computed with a VDJ recombination model fitted to out-of-frame rearrangements, and the resulting probabilities were checked against IGoR. A later analysis scored TCR-TCR, TCR-HLA and TCR-CMV co-occurrence with hypergeometric tests, applying a repertoire-size bias correction to TCR pairs. False discovery rates were estimated in a later analysis by permuting HLA or CMV assignments 20 times. In a later analysis, co-occurring TCRs were grouped with DBSCAN, and TCRdist sequence similarity was added when clustering was performed within HLA-allele-positive subsets. For co-occurrence clustering, repertoires with fewer than 30,000 or more than 120,000 public chains were excluded, along with roughly 5 repertoires with anomalous nucleotide sharing. Not all clones reach the TCRdb copy of this immuneACCESS table, which keeps in-frame sequences only. Checked studies attribute under half of the gap to unresolved V genes and leave the rest unexplained. V, J and clone size are taken as reported in that table, and D and trimming were inferred from the DNA itself. This sample is represented by 70,000 to 100,000 clones; 55% to 75% of them were singletons. In total, the top ten clones hold around 2.5% of the sample.

The cohort consisted of 666 healthy bone marrow donors. At the time of sampling, every cohort member was nominally healthy, though immune exposures that went unrecorded were likely present. The donor was CMV seronegative and was included in the group of over 300 seronegative cohort members. Each donor provided a peripheral blood sample, and peripheral blood mononuclear cells were used for TCR beta sequencing. The Qiagen DNeasy Blood Extraction Kit was used to extract genomic DNA from the blood cell samples. Counted from cysteine to phenylalanine, this CDR3 has 12 amino acids. Kept here is only the CDR3 DNA, which spans 36 bases and is read in frame from base 1. Per the germline V gene, MDHEN is the CDR1 and SYDVKM is the CDR2. V and J lose 6 bases and 8 bases, and a span of 13 bases separates them. As concerns this clone: Its antigen remains unidentified. No clone much larger than this one lies a single base away; base qualities are absent.

The V gene is TRBV28 and the J gene is TRBJ1-2, with TRBD1 perhaps the D gene, on 5 matching bases. This receptor was obtained from a man over 45 in good health and CMV-seronegative. The sequenced sample consisted of PBMCs. The encoded CDR3 is CASSIQPGGYTF. DNA sequence: TGTGCCAGCAGCATACAGCCAGGGGGCTACACCTTC.